The 17 T cell receptor beta chains in this list originate from one sample, sequenced in a study of shared clonotypes between healthy human individuals. Assay: immunoSEQ multiplex PCR; the TCRdb copy retains only in-frame clones and omits some. The data show under 700,000 clones, roughly 95% seen once. The naive CD8 population came from CD45RO-negative cells selected for CCR7, without terminally differentiated effector memory CD45RA+ cells. The sequencing sample was made of naive CD8+ T cells sorted from blood. These receptors originate from a woman aged 25-40 years in good health.

The chain combines TRBV29-1 with TRBJ2-1; 9 bases fit TRBD2. Trimming cost V 1 base and J 7 bases; bases outside gene matches: 11. Germline lookup yields CDR1 SQVTM and CDR2 ANQGSEA. CDR3 length: 16 amino acids. In DNA form, the CDR3 reads TGCAGCGTTGAAGGCCGGGCTAGCGGGATCCCAAATGAGCAGTTCTTC. As protein: CSVEGRASGIPNEQFF.

This rearrangement joins TRBV19 to TRBJ1-2, with 8 bases fitting TRBD1. The V segment lost 8 bases and the J segment 8 bases; nucleotides outside the gene matches: 7. The CDR3 runs to 12 residues. From germline, CDR1 is LNHDA and CDR2 SQIVND (reference sequence). The CDR3 protein is CASSEGQAGYTF. CDR3 DNA sequence: TGTGCCAGTTCGGAGGGACAGGCAGGCTACACCTTC.

V is TRBV9 and J is TRBJ2-1; 7 bases map to TRBD1. This CDR3 is built from 14 residues. Germline CDR1 reads SGDLS; CDR2 reads YYNGEE. Trimming at V came to 4 bases and at J to 5 bases, leaving 6 bases not matched to a gene. The CDR3 sequence: CASSQGQNHNEQFF. Here the CDR3 DNA reads TGTGCCAGCAGCCAGGGACAGAACCACAATGAGCAGTTCTTC.

The chain carries TRBV7-9 and TRBJ2-3, with D possibly matching TRBD2 (5 bases). The CDR3 consists of 17 residues. Deletions cut 0 bases from V and 0 bases from J, with 13 bases between. Germline V gives CDR1 SEHNR, CDR2 FQNEAQ (reference sequence). This chain's CDR3 is CASSLATLVTSTDTQYF. DNA of the CDR3: TGTGCCAGCAGCTTAGCCACACTAGTGACTAGCACAGATACGCAGTATTTT.

This chain connects TRBV7-9 to TRBJ2-1; D is unresolved. Germline CDR1 SEHNR, CDR2 FQNEAQ (reference sequence). CDR3 length equals 15 residues. The V end lost 1 base, the J end lost 5 bases, and 12 bases lay between the germline ends. In DNA form, the CDR3 reads TGTGCCAGCAGCTTAGAGTACCGATCGAACAATGAGCAGTTCTTC. Encoded protein: CASSLEYRSNNEQFF. The full variable domain, completed using reference TRBV7-9 and TRBJ2-1, is DTGVSQNPRHKITKRGQNVTFRCDPISEHNRLYWYRQTLGQGPEFLTYFQNEAQLEKSRLLSDRFSAERPKGSFSTLEIQRTEQGDSAMYLCASSLEYRSNNEQFFGPGTRLTVL.

This clone came up once. CDR3 coding DNA: TGTGCCAGCAGCCTAGGGTTCAGCACAGATACGCAGTATTTT. Protein product: CASSLGFSTDTQYF. The rearrangement joins TRBV9 to TRBJ2-3, with unresolved D. V was clipped by 4 bases and J by 0 bases, with 9 bases between them. Germline CDR1 SGDLS, CDR2 YYNGEE. This CDR3 spans 14 amino acids.

The rearrangement uses TRBV2 and TRBJ2-1; no reliable D call. V was trimmed by 7 bases and J by 4 bases, leaving 11 bases between them. Germline V gene lookup returns CDR1 SNHLY and CDR2 FYNNEI. This CDR3 is built from 13 residues. This CDR3 is CASTGRKYNEQFF. As DNA, the CDR3 is TGTGCCAGCACCGGCAGAAAATACAATGAGCAGTTCTTC.

The J gene is TRBJ2-1, the V gene TRBV27; TRBD2 matches 8 bases. The V segment lost 0 bases and the J segment 9 bases; nucleotides outside the gene matches: 7. CDR1 is MNHEY and CDR2 is SMNVEV in the germline V gene (reference sequence). This CDR3 spans 15 amino acids. CDR3 in DNA: TGTGCCAGCAGTTTATCGACAGCGGGAGCTATTGAGCAGTTCTTC. Its translation is CASSLSTAGAIEQFF.

The rearrangement links TRBV30 to TRBJ1-4; D ambiguous. This CDR3 is built from 13 residues. Germline assignment: CDR1 GTSNPN and CDR2 SVGIG (reference sequence). Deletions cut 3 bases from V and 3 bases from J, with 8 bases between. CDR3 sequence (DNA): TGTGCCTGGAGCGAGGCGGCTAATGAAAAACTGTTTTTT. This translates into CAWSEAANEKLFF.

J is TRBJ2-7 and V is TRBV5-4; D gene ambiguous. The CDR3 contains 13 residues. The germline gives CDR1 SGHNT, CDR2 YYREEE (reference sequence). V shed 0 bases and J shed 7 bases, with 11 bases lying between them. The CDR3 is CASSLVGESEQYF. CDR3 sequence (DNA): TGTGCCAGCAGCTTGGTTGGGGAATCGGAGCAGTACTTC.

The genes are TRBV28 and TRBJ1-5; TRBD1 matches 9 bases. The V gene end was trimmed by 2 bases and the J gene end by 5 bases; junction bases not matched to a gene: 4. Per the germline V gene, CDR1 is MDHEN and CDR2 is SYDVKM. The CDR3 has 15 residues. CDR3 nucleotides: TGTGCCAGCAGTTTAGACAGGGGGGCGGATCAGCCCCAGCATTTT. Amino acid sequence: CASSLDRGADQPQHF. Full variable domain (missing parts from reference TRBV28 and TRBJ1-5): DVKVTQSSRYLVKRTGEKVFLECVQDMDHENMFWYRQDPGLGLRLIYFSYDVKMKEKGDIPEGYSVSREKKERFSLILESASTNQTSMYLCASSLDRGADQPQHFGDGTRLSIL.

The rearrangement uses TRBV5-6 and TRBJ2-5; 9 bases line up with TRBD2. Germline CDR1 is SGHDT and CDR2 is YYEEEE. The CDR3 totals 16 residues. J lost 10 bases, V lost 0 bases, and 13 bases had no gene match. CDR3 sequence (DNA): TGTGCCAGCAGCTTGGTTGCTAGCGGGACCGTAGGTATCCAGTACTTC. It encodes CASSLVASGTVGIQYF.

This clone occurred once. The chain carries TRBV6-1 and TRBJ1-3; D unresolved. CDR1 is MNHNS and CDR2 is SASEGT in the germline V gene. V was shortened by 2 bases and J by 0 bases, with 8 bases between the two germline ends. The CDR3 runs 15 residues. Here the CDR3 reads CASSEKAISGNTIYF. The CDR3 coding sequence is TGTGCCAGCAGTGAAAAGGCGATCTCTGGAAACACCATATATTTT.

The CDR3 DNA follows: TGTGCCAGCAGCCCCCCTGCCAGCGGGAGTATTTACGAGCAGTACTTC. Protein sequence: CASSPPASGSIYEQYF. The chain is built from TRBV9 and TRBJ2-7; 8 bases are shared with TRBD2. From germline, CDR1 is SGDLS and CDR2 YYNGEE. This CDR3 region has 16 residues. The V and J ends lost 4 bases and 4 bases, in that order; junction bases with no gene match: 13.

V usage is TRBV5-1 and J usage is TRBJ2-7; the D gene could be TRBD1 or TRBD2 (5 bases each). The CDR3 has 14 residues. Trimming took off 2 bases at V and 0 bases at J, with 9 bases between the two ends. Per germline, CDR1 SGHRS and CDR2 YFSETQ. The CDR3 loop reads CASSFAGSSYEQYF. CDR3 DNA: TGCGCCAGCAGCTTTGCAGGGAGCTCCTACGAGCAGTACTTC.

V usage is TRBV9 and J usage is TRBJ2-3, with 7 bases matching TRBD2. V shed 1 base and J 5 bases; nucleotides not matched to a gene: 1. The CDR3 runs 13 residues. Germline CDR1 is SGDLS and CDR2 is YYNGEE. CDR3 sequence: CASSVTSEDTQYF. The CDR3 nucleotides are TGTGCCAGCAGCGTAACTAGCGAAGATACGCAGTATTTT.

The V call is TRBV19, the J call TRBJ2-2; D gene ambiguous. This CDR3 has 15 amino acids. Per the germline V gene, CDR1 is LNHDA and CDR2 is SQIVND (reference sequence). Trimming took off 3 bases at V and 1 base at J, with 9 bases between the two ends. CDR3 amino acids: CASSIIPGNTGELFF. Here the CDR3 DNA reads TGTGCCAGTAGTATTATCCCAGGGAACACCGGGGAGCTGTTTTTT.